The 26 T cell receptor beta chains listed next were all sequenced from one sample in a study of shared clonotypes between healthy human individuals. The repertoire was sequenced with immunoSEQ multiplex PCR; TCRdb's copy has only in-frame clones and lacks some. The repertoire consists of hundreds of thousands of clones, with 75% to 85% occurring once and the leading ten covering around 13%. Sequencing was performed on PBMCs. Receptors originate from a woman aged 40 to 50 in good health. Some clones in this sample may be carry-over from other donors' samples.

This chain uses TRBV11-2 with TRBJ2-7; D unclear. V gave up 1 base and J gave up 2 bases, with 9 bases separating them. Germline V gene lookup returns CDR1 SGHAT and CDR2 FQNNGV. The CDR3 covers 14 residues. CDR3 in amino acids: CASSLVIRPYEQYF. CDR3 in DNA: TGTGCCAGCAGCTTAGTAATCAGACCCTACGAGCAGTACTTC.

V usage is TRBV9 and J usage is TRBJ2-2; D possibly matches TRBD1 or TRBD2 (5 bases each). This CDR3 contains 14 residues. Trimming took off 4 bases at V and 3 bases at J, with 10 bases between the two ends. Germline values: CDR1 SGDLS, CDR2 YYNGEE. CDR3 nucleotides: TGTGCCAGCAGCCGGGACGGCCACACCGGGGAGCTGTTTTTT. Its protein product is CASSRDGHTGELFF. The whole variable domain, filled in from reference TRBV9 and TRBJ2-2, reads DSGVTQTPKHLITATGQRVTLRCSPRSGDLSVYWYQQSLDQGLQFLIQYYNGEERAKGNILERFSAQQFPDLHSELNLSSLELGDSALYFCASSRDGHTGELFFGEGSRLTVL.

This clone showed up just a few times. The rearrangement joins TRBV30 to TRBJ2-1, with D maybe TRBD2 (5 bases). Germline CDR1 reads GTSNPN; CDR2 reads SVGIG (reference sequence). Trimming shortened V by 2 bases and J by 4 bases, and 9 bases separated the two germline ends. There are 13 residues in the CDR3. Written as DNA, the CDR3 is TGTGCCTGGAGTCAGCGGAGTTACAATGAGCAGTTCTTC. Residues: CAWSQRSYNEQFF.

V gene TRBV10-3 combines with J gene TRBJ2-5, with TRBD1 matching 8 bases. Germline trimming cut 3 bases from V and 7 bases from J; bases unmatched to any gene: 1. The CDR3 is 12 amino acids. CDR1 ENHRY and CDR2 SYGVKD come from the germline V gene. In DNA, the CDR3 is TGTGCCATCAGTGATCAGGGGGCGACCCAGTACTTC. Protein product: CAISDQGATQYF.

The chain uses TRBV30 and TRBJ1-3; D gene ambiguous. Trimming stripped 0 bases from V and 0 bases from J, with 6 bases between. Germline loops: CDR1 GTSNPN, CDR2 SVGIG (reference sequence). CDR3 size: 14 residues. The CDR3 loop is CAWSVGNSGNTIYF. The CDR3 DNA is TGTGCCTGGAGTGTAGGGAACTCTGGAAACACCATATATTTT. The variable domain in full, completed from reference TRBV30 and TRBJ1-3, reads SQTIHQWPATLVQPVGSPLSLECTVEGTSNPNLYWYRQAAGRGLQLLFYSVGIGQISSEVPQNLSASRPQDRQFILSSKKLLLSDSGFYLCAWSVGNSGNTIYFGEGSWLTVV.

The V gene is TRBV2, the J gene TRBJ2-3, with D tentatively TRBD1 (5 bases). The V gene lost 11 bases and the J gene lost 4 bases, with 13 bases spanning the gap. The CDR3 contains 12 residues. Germline CDR1 and CDR2: SNHLY and FYNNEI. The DNA of the CDR3 is TGTGCCGGCCAGGGTATTCCAGATACGCAGTATTTT. Its protein is CAGQGIPDTQYF. Full variable domain (outside the CDR3, taken from reference TRBV2 and TRBJ2-3): EPEVTQTPSHQVTQMGQEVILRCVPISNHLYFYWYRQILGQKVEFLVSFYNNEISEKSEIFDDQFSVERPDGSNFTLKIRSTKLEDSAMYFCAGQGIPDTQYFGPGTRLTVL.

This clone has only one observation. This chain uses TRBV18 with TRBJ2-5; 10 nucleotides align to TRBD1. Germline CDR1 KGHSH, CDR2 LQKENI. Unmatched junction bases numbered 4, after V lost 5 bases and J lost 4 bases. The CDR3 runs 14 residues. CDR3 in amino acids: CASSTGQGLETQYF. The DNA of the CDR3 is TGTGCCAGCTCAACGGGACAGGGGCTAGAGACCCAGTACTTC.

This clone was observed a handful of times. This probably arose from a read error, given a far larger clone one base away. The gene calls are TRBV18 and TRBJ1-1; TRBD1 matches 7 bases. This CDR3 is 13 amino acids long. Trimming removed 4 bases from V and 3 bases from J; junction bases left unmatched: 2. The germline V gene has CDR1 KGHSH and CDR2 LQKENI. This CDR3 is CASSQDRDTEAFF. CDR3 nucleotides: TGTGCCAGCTCACAAGACAGGGACACTGAAGCTTTCTTT.

About this clone: Different DNA sequences within this sample yield the same CDR3. The V call is TRBV30, the J call TRBJ2-7; D unclear. Germline V gene sequence: CDR1 GTSNPN, CDR2 SVGIG (reference sequence). The CDR3 runs 14 residues. Trimming took 2 bases from V and 2 from J, leaving 13 bases between them. CDR3 sequence: CAWSLDARTYEQYF. The DNA for the CDR3 is TGTGCCTGGAGTTTAGACGCACGAACCTACGAGCAGTACTTC. Combining the CDR3 with reference TRBV30 and TRBJ2-7 gives the whole variable domain SQTIHQWPATLVQPVGSPLSLECTVEGTSNPNLYWYRQAAGRGLQLLFYSVGIGQISSEVPQNLSASRPQDRQFILSSKKLLLSDSGFYLCAWSLDARTYEQYFGPGTRLTVT.

This chain uses TRBV7-2 with TRBJ1-5; 9 bases align to TRBD1. The germline V gene encodes CDR1 SGHTA and CDR2 FQGNSA. The V segment lost 5 bases and the J segment 4 bases; nucleotides outside the gene matches: 6. The CDR3 sequence is 15 residues long. The CDR3 here is CASSLQGAGNQPQHF. The CDR3 DNA reads as TGTGCCAGCAGCCTACAGGGGGCGGGAAATCAGCCCCAGCATTTT.

V is TRBV2 and J is TRBJ2-7; D gene ambiguous. V lost 6 bases and J lost 5, with 11 bases in between. Germline lookup yields CDR1 SNHLY and CDR2 FYNNEI. This CDR3 is built from 12 residues. DNA of the CDR3: TGTGCCAGCAGAGTCGGACCGAACGAGCAGTACTTC. Encoded protein: CASRVGPNEQYF.

The chain carries TRBV29-1 and TRBJ2-1, with D possibly being TRBD1 (6 bases). Per germline, CDR1 SQVTM and CDR2 ANQGSEA. With 6 bases removed from V and 7 bases from J, the gap between germline ends came to 16 bases. The CDR3 is made up of 13 amino acids. The CDR3 sequence is CSVQPGQGNEQFF. DNA for the CDR3: TGCAGCGTGCAACCGGGGCAGGGGAATGAGCAGTTCTTC.

The chain recombines TRBV30 with TRBJ2-1; D remains ambiguous. Germline V gene lookup returns CDR1 GTSNPN and CDR2 SVGIG (reference sequence). The CDR3 runs 13 residues. The germline V and J ends were trimmed by 5 bases and 0 bases, with 8 bases remaining between them. CDR3 sequence reads: CAWDLISYNEQFF. CDR3 coding DNA: TGTGCCTGGGACTTAATCTCCTACAATGAGCAGTTCTTC.

As for this clone: The sample contains more than one DNA sequence encoding this CDR3. The gene calls are TRBV5-1 and TRBJ2-7; 8 bases match TRBD2. CDR3 length: 14 residues. The V segment lost 4 bases and the J segment 0 bases; nucleotides outside the gene matches: 3. Germline CDR1 is SGHRS and CDR2 is YFSETQ. CDR3: CASSTTSGSYEQYF. The CDR3 bases are TGCGCCAGCAGCACCACTAGCGGCTCCTACGAGCAGTACTTC.

The CDR3 spells CASSSTSLAGGRSYEQYF. In DNA form, the CDR3 reads TGTGCCAGCAGCTCCACGTCCCTAGCGGGAGGGCGTTCCTACGAGCAGTACTTC. J is TRBJ2-7 and V is TRBV7-9, with 12 nucleotides matching TRBD2. The CDR3 loop spans 18 amino acids. Germline lookup yields CDR1 SEHNR and CDR2 FQNEAQ (reference sequence). J was trimmed by 1 base and V by 4 bases; bases with no gene match: 11.

A note on this clone: Germline is not matched at one junction end, which may reflect a read error. The same CDR3 is also encoded by other DNA sequences in this sample. The V gene is TRBV25-1, the J gene TRBJ1-4, with 8 nucleotides matching TRBD1. The germline CDR1 and CDR2 sequences are MGHDK and SYGVNS. The CDR3 contains 15 residues. The DNA of the CDR3 is TGTGCCAACAGTGAGTATACAGGGGGAAATGAAAAACTGTTTTTT. The encoded protein is CANSEYTGGNEKLFF.

With respect to this clone: A far larger clone is one nucleotide away, so this likely arose from a read error. The missing conserved phenylalanine or tryptophan at the end of this CDR3 makes a read error likely. The chain recombines TRBV6-4 with TRBJ2-2; possibly TRBD1 for D (6 bases). The germline V gene encodes CDR1 MRHNA and CDR2 SNTAGT. This CDR3 region has 14 residues. Trimming took off 7 bases at V and 5 bases at J, with 14 bases between the two ends. CDR3: CASTPRTETGELFV. The DNA of the CDR3 is TGTGCCAGCACCCCTCGGACAGAAACCGGGGAGCTGTTTGTT.

The chain carries TRBV7-9 and TRBJ2-5, with 7 nucleotides matching TRBD2. V gave up 0 bases and J gave up 4 bases; unmatched junction bases: 11. CDR3 length equals 17 residues. Germline CDR1 and CDR2: SEHNR and FQNEAQ (reference sequence). The chain's CDR3 is CASSLAVLRESRETQYF. CDR3 in DNA: TGTGCCAGCAGCTTAGCGGTACTGCGGGAGTCCCGAGAGACCCAGTACTTC. Drawing the rest from reference TRBV7-9 and TRBJ2-5, the complete variable domain is DTGVSQNPRHKITKRGQNVTFRCDPISEHNRLYWYRQTLGQGPEFLTYFQNEAQLEKSRLLSDRFSAERPKGSFSTLEIQRTEQGDSAMYLCASSLAVLRESRETQYFGPGTRLLVL.

This clone is judged medium-sized. This sample includes further DNA sequences coding for the same CDR3. The V call is TRBV4-2, the J call TRBJ2-7, with D perhaps being TRBD1 or TRBD2 (5 bases each). CDR3 size: 16 residues. V was trimmed by 0 bases and J by 5 bases, leaving 17 bases between them. CDR1 and CDR2 from the germline V gene are LGHNA and YNFKEQ. The CDR3: CASSQDEGQGVDEQYF. As DNA, the CDR3 is TGTGCCAGCAGCCAAGACGAGGGGCAGGGCGTCGACGAGCAGTACTTC.

The genes are TRBV7-8 and TRBJ2-3; TRBD2 matches 8 bases. Trimming cost V 2 bases and J 5 bases; bases outside gene matches: 9. Germline V lookup: CDR1 SGHVS, CDR2 FQNEAQ. The CDR3 is made up of 16 amino acids. CDR3 amino acids: CASSLSSAGAGDTQYF. The CDR3, as DNA: TGTGCCAGCAGCTTATCCTCAGCGGGAGCAGGAGATACGCAGTATTTT. Variable domain in full (rest from reference TRBV7-8 and TRBJ2-3): GAGVSQSPRYKVAKRGQDVALRCDPISGHVSLFWYQQALGQGPEFLTYFQNEAQLDKSGLPSDRFFAERPEGSVSTLKIQRTQQEDSAVYLCASSLSSAGAGDTQYFGPGTRLTVL.

The V call is TRBV30, the J call TRBJ1-2; D is unclear. Trimming pared 7 bases from V and 4 bases from J, leaving 13 bases between. In germline, CDR1 is GTSNPN, CDR2 SVGIG (reference sequence). The CDR3 contains 12 residues. The CDR3, as DNA: TGTGCCTATGCGGGGTCCGCCTATGGCTACACCTTC. It codes for CAYAGSAYGYTF.

This clone was observed a few times. The chain combines TRBV6-1 with TRBJ1-2, with D perhaps TRBD1 (6 bases). The CDR3 spans 14 residues. Germline CDR1 is MNHNS and CDR2 is SASEGT. Trimming removed 7 bases at V and 6 bases at J, with 18 bases between. The CDR3 DNA is TGTGCCAGCATTCACAGGGTATATACGGATGGCTACACCTTC. Protein product: CASIHRVYTDGYTF.

V usage is TRBV5-1 and J usage is TRBJ2-1; unclear D gene. Germline V CDR1 and CDR2: SGHRS, YFSETQ. CDR3 size: 16 residues. Trimming stripped 0 bases from V and 2 bases from J, with 12 bases between. CDR3 in amino acids: CASSLVGRPPYNEQFF. CDR3 in DNA: TGCGCCAGCAGCTTGGTGGGTCGGCCTCCCTACAATGAGCAGTTCTTC.

J is TRBJ2-3 and V is TRBV7-2, with 8 nucleotides matching TRBD2. Unmatched junction bases numbered 5, after V lost 5 bases and J lost 1 base. This CDR3 has 15 amino acids. Germline CDR1 reads SGHTA; CDR2 reads FQGNSA. The CDR3 loop reads CASSQTSGGTDTQYF. Here the CDR3 DNA reads TGTGCCAGCAGCCAAACTAGCGGTGGCACAGATACGCAGTATTTT.

The J gene is TRBJ2-7, the V gene TRBV13; 8 positions agree with TRBD2. The germline V gene encodes CDR1 PRHDT and CDR2 FYEKMQ (reference sequence). The CDR3 sequence is 15 residues long. Trimming at V came to 5 bases and at J to 7 bases, leaving 13 bases not matched to a gene. CDR3 sequence: CASSTSGQLAVEQYF. CDR3 DNA: TGTGCCAGCAGCACTAGCGGTCAGCTAGCGGTAGAGCAGTACTTC.

This clone was counted between two and nine times. The chain employs TRBV7-9 and TRBJ1-1; D possibly corresponds to TRBD1 (5 bases). The CDR3 totals 12 residues. In germline, CDR1 is SEHNR, CDR2 FQNEAQ (reference sequence). V gave up 5 bases and J gave up 5 bases, with 9 bases separating them. The CDR3 is CASSPGSTEAFF. CDR3 DNA sequence: TGTGCCAGCAGCCCAGGGAGTACTGAAGCTTTCTTT.